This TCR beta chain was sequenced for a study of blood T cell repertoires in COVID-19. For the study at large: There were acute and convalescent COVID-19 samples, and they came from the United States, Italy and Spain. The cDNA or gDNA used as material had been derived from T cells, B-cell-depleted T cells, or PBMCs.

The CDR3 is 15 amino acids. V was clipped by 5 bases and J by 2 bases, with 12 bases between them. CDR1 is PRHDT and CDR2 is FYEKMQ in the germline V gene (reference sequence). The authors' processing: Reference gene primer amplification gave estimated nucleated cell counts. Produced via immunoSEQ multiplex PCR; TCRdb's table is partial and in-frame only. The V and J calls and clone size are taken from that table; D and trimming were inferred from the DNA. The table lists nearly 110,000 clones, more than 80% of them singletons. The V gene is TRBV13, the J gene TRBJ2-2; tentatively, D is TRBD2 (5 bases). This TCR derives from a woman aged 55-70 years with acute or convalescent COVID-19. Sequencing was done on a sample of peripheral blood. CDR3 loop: CASSPRTFNTGELFF. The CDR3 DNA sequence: TGTGCCAGCAGCCCCAGGACTTTCAACACCGGGGAGCTGTTTTTT.